Below, 3 T cell receptor beta chains from the same sample are listed, as sequenced in a study of blood T cell repertoires in COVID-19. TCRdb keeps only in-frame clones here, not all; method: immunoSEQ multiplex PCR. The repertoire consists of 150,000 to 200,000 clones, with about 80% occurring once and the leading ten covering roughly 3%. Sequenced material: peripheral blood. All receptors derive from a human donor with acute or convalescent COVID-19. The donor label of this sample is uncertain.

The genes are TRBV6-6 and TRBJ2-6, with 7 bases identical to TRBD1. This CDR3 has 16 residues. Germline-derived CDR1 and CDR2 are MNHNY and SVGAGI (reference sequence). V lost 4 bases and J lost 0; bases outside the gene matches: 3. The CDR3 protein is CASSSDRDSGANVLTF. The CDR3 DNA sequence: TGTGCCAGCAGTTCCGACAGGGACTCTGGGGCCAACGTCCTGACTTTC.

The rearrangement joins TRBV5-6 to TRBJ1-1, with TRBD1 as a possible D gene (6 bases). The CDR3 has 14 amino acids. Trimming took 0 bases from V and 1 from J, leaving 7 bases between them. Germline CDR1 reads SGHDT; CDR2 reads YYEEEE. CDR3 sequence (DNA): TGTGCCAGCAGCTTGGAGGGGGAGAACACTGAAGCTTTCTTT. Protein: CASSLEGENTEAFF. The entire variable domain, with the rest obtained from reference TRBV5-6 and TRBJ1-1, is as follows: DAGVTQSPTHLIKTRGQQVTLRCSPKSGHDTVSWYQQALGQGPQFIFQYYEEEERQRGNFPDRFSGHQFPNYSSELNVNALLLGDSALYLCASSLEGENTEAFFGQGTRLTVV.

The rearrangement joins TRBV6-2 or TRBV6-3 to TRBJ1-2; weak D call: TRBD1 (6 bases). Per the germline V gene, CDR1 is MNHEY and CDR2 is SVGEGT. V was trimmed by 6 bases and J by 4 bases, leaving 15 bases between them. CDR3 length equals 14 residues. This chain's CDR3 is CASSRSGDTYGYTF. For the CDR3, the DNA is TGTGCCAGCAGCCGTTCCGGGGACACCTATGGCTACACCTTC.